The following is a T cell receptor (beta chain) sequence with its context. The library targeted TCRbeta and was prepared with unique molecular identifiers. MiXCR, applied by TCRdb to the PCR reads, yields one record per CDR3 protein. The sample yields roughly 610,000 distinct CDR3 sequences, under 12% seen once. The length of the CDR3 is 14 residues. V shed 4 bases, J shed 4 bases, and the junction held 6 bases outside the gene matches. CDR1 is SGHKS and CDR2 is YYEKEE in the germline V gene (reference sequence). These data belong to a study of T-cell reconstitution after alpha-beta-depleted transplantation in children.

Specimen: PBMCs from the stem cell graft donor, collected from the stem cell graft. This clonotype was sampled from a human donor who donated a stem cell graft to a child with acute myeloid leukemia. The chain has TRBV5-5 and TRBJ1-2; the match to TRBD1 covers 8 bases. The CDR3 sequence is CASSPHDRGYGYTF. Written as DNA, the CDR3 is TGTGCCAGCAGCCCTCATGACAGGGGCTATGGCTACACCTTC.